Included here is one T cell receptor (beta chain) sequence, with context. The target antigen is unknown. Germline V gives CDR1 MNHEY, CDR2 SMNVEV (reference sequence). CDR3 length equals 14 residues. The V gene lost 2 bases and the J gene lost 5 bases, with 13 bases spanning the gap. The sample belongs to a study of shared clonotypes between healthy human individuals. The authors' processing: Filtering was not the same, since immunoSEQ gave junction-only sequences without quality scores. Profiling relied on immunoSEQ multiplex PCR, and the TCRdb table lists in-frame clones only, not all of them. The V and J calls and the clone size are those of that table, but D and trimming were determined from the DNA. The table has around 2,000,000 clones, approximately 94% seen once. Study-wide points: Sample collection involved blood only; tissue repertoires are likely different. Naive subsets generally had larger estimated richness than memory subsets.

Selected positively for CCR7 and CD45RO-negative, naive CD8 cells excluded terminally differentiated effector memory CD45RA+ cells. The gene calls are TRBV27 and TRBJ2-7; D is ambiguous. The specimen sequenced was naive CD8+ T cells sorted from blood. The TCR was taken from a man in his late teens or twenties in good health. This chain's CDR3 is CASSLGNQDDEQYF. The CDR3 DNA follows: TGTGCCAGCAGTTTAGGTAACCAGGACGACGAGCAGTACTTC.